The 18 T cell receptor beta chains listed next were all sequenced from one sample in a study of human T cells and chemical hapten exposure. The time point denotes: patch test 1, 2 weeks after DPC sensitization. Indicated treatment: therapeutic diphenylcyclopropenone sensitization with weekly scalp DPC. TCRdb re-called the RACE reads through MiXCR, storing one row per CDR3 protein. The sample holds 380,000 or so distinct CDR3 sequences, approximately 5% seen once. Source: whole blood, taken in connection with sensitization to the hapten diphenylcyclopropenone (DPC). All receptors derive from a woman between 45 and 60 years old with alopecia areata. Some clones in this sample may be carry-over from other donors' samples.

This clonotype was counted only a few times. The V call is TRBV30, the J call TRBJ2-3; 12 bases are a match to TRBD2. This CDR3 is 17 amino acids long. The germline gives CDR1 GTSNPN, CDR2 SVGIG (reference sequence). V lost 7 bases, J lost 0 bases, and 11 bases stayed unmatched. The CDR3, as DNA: TGTGCCTCAGTCCCGGGACTAGCGGGTTATAGCACAGATACGCAGTATTTT. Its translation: CASVPGLAGYSTDTQYF.

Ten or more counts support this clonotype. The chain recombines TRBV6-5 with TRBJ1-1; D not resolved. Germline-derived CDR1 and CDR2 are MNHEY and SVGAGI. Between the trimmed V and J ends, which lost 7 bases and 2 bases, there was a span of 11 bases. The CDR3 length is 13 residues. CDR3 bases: TGTGCCAGCACCCCAAGAGCAAACACTGAAGCTTTCTTT. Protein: CASTPRANTEAFF.

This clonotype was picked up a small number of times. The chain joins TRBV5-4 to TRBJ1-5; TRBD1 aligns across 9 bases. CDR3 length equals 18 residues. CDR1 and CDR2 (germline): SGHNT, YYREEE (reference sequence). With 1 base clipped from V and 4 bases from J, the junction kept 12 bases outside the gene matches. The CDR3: CASSLKLSGTGPNQPQHF. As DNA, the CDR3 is TGTGCCAGCAGCTTGAAGCTTTCCGGGACAGGGCCTAATCAGCCCCAGCATTTT.

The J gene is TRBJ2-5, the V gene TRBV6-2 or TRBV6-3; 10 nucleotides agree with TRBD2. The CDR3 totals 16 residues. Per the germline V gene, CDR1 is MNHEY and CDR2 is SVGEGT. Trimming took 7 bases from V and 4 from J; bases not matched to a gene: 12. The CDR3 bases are TGTGCCAGCACCCAAGGAGTAGCGGGAGGACGAGAGACCCAGTACTTC. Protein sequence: CASTQGVAGGRETQYF.

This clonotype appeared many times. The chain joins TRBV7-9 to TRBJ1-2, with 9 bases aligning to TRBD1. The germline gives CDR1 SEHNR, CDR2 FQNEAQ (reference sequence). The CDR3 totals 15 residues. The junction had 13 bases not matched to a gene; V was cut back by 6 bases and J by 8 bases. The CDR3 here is CASSSFTGTGYGYTF. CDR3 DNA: TGTGCCAGCAGTTCCTTTACCGGGACAGGGTACGGCTACACCTTC.

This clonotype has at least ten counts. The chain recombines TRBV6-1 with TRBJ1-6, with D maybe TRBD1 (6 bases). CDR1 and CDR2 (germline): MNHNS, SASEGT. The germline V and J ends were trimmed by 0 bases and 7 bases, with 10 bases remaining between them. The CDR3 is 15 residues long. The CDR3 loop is CASSEAYGGNSPLHF. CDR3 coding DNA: TGTGCCAGCAGTGAAGCCTACGGGGGCAATTCACCCCTCCACTTT.

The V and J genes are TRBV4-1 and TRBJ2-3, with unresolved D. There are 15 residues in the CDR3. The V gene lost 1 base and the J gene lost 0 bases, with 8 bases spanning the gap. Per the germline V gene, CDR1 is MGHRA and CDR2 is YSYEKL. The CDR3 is CASSQVGASTDTQYF. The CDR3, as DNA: TGCGCCAGCAGCCAAGTCGGAGCTAGCACAGATACGCAGTATTTT.

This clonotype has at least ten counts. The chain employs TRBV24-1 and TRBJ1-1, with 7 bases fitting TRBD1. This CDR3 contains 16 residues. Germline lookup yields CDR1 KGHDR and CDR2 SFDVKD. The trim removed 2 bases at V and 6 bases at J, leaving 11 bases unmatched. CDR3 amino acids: CATSDSRQGLPAEAFF. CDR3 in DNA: TGTGCCACCAGTGATTCTAGACAGGGATTACCGGCTGAAGCTTTCTTT.

The CDR3 loop reads CASSFIGGIQYF. The CDR3 DNA is TGTGCCAGCAGCTTCATCGGAGGCATTCAGTACTTC. The J gene is TRBJ2-4, the V gene TRBV7-9; D is possibly TRBD2 (5 bases). V dropped 3 bases and J dropped 9 bases, with 9 bases sitting between them. Germline V gene sequence: CDR1 SEHNR, CDR2 FQNEAQ (reference sequence). The CDR3 runs to 12 residues.

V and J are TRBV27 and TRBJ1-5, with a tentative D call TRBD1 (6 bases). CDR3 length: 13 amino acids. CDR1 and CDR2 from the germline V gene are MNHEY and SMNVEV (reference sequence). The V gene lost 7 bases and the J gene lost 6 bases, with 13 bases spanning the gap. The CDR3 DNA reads TGTGCCAGCACAGGGGCCCCCAGTCAGCCCCAGCATTTT. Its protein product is CASTGAPSQPQHF.

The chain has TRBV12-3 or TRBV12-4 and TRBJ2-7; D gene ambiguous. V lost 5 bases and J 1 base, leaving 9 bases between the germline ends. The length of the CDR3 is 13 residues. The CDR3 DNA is TGTGCCAGCAGTCCTAACGAGTCCTACGAGCAGTACTTC. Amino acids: CASSPNESYEQYF.

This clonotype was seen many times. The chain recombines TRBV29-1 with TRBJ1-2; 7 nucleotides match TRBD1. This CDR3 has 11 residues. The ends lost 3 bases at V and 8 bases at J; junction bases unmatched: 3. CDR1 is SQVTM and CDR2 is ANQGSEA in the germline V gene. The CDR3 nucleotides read TGCAGCGTTGAGACAGGGTCCGGCTACACCTTC. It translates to CSVETGSGYTF.

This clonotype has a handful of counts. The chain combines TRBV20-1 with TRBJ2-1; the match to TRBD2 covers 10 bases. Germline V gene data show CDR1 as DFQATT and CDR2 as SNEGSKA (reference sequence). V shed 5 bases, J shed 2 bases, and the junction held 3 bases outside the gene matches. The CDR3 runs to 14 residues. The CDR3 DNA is TGCAGTGCTCCTAGCGGGGGACCCTACAATGAGCAGTTCTTC. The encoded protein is CSAPSGGPYNEQFF.

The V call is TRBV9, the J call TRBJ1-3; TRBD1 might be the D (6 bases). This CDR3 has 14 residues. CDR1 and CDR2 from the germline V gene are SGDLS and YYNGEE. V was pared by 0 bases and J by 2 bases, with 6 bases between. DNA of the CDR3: TGTGCCAGCAGCGTAGAGGGGGCTGGAAACACCATATATTTT. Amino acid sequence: CASSVEGAGNTIYF.

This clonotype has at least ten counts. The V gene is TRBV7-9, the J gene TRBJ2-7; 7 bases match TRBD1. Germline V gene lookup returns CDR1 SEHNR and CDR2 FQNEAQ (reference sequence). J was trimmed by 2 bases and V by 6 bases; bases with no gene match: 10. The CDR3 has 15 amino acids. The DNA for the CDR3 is TGTGCCAGCAGAAGCCGGGACAGTATAGCCTACGAGCAGTACTTC. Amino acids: CASRSRDSIAYEQYF.

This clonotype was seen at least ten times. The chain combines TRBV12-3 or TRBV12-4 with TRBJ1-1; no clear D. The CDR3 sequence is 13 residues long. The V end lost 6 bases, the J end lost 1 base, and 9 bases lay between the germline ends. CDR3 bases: TGTGCCAGCAGATCAACGGCGAACACTGAAGCTTTCTTT. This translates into CASRSTANTEAFF.

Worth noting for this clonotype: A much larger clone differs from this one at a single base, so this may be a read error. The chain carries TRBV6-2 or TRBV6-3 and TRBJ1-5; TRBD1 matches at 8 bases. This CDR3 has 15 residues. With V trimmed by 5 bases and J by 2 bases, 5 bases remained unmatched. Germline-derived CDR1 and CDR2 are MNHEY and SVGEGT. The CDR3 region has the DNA TGTGCCAGCAGTACTACAGGGGGAGGCAATCAGCCCCAGCATTTT. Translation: CASSTTGGGNQPQHF.

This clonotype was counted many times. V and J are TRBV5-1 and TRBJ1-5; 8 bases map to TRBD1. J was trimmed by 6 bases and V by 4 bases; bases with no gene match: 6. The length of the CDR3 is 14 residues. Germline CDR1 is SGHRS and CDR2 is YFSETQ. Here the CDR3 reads CASSTTGGSQPQHF. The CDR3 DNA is TGCGCCAGCAGCACCACAGGGGGGAGTCAGCCCCAGCATTTT.